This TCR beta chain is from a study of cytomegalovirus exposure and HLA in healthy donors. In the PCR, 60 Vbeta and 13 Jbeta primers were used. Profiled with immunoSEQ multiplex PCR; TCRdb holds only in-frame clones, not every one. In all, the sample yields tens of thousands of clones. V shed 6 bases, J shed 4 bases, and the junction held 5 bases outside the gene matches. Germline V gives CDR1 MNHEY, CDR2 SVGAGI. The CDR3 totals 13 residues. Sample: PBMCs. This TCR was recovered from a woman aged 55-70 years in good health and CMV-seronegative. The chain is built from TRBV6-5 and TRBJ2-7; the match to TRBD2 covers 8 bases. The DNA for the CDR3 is TGTGCCAGCAGGCCGGGACTAGTTTACGAGCAGTACTTC. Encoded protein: CASRPGLVYEQYF.